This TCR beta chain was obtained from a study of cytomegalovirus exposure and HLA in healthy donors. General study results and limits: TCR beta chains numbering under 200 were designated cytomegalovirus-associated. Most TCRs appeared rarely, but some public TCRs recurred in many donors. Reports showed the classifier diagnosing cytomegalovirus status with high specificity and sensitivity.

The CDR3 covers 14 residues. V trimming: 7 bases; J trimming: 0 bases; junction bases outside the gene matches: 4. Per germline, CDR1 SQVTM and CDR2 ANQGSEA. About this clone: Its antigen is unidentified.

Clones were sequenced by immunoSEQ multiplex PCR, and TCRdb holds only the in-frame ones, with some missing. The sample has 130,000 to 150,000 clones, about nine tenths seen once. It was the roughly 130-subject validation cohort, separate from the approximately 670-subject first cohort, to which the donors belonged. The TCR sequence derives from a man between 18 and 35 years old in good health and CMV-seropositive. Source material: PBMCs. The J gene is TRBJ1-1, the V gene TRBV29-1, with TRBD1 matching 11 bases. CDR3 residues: CSDWDRGVNTEAFF. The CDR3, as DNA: TGCAGCGACTGGGACAGGGGGGTGAACACTGAAGCTTTCTTT.